This T cell receptor (beta chain) originates from a study of cytomegalovirus exposure and HLA in healthy donors. Study-level findings and limits: It was confirmed in vitro that a few of the CMV-associated chains were specific for CMV antigens. It was approximately 150 TCR beta chains that were listed as cytomegalovirus-associated. It was assumed in the presence/absence analyses that sequencing depth was roughly uniform across donors.

Details on this clone: The antigen is not known.

CDR3 size: 15 residues. Germline CDR1 MGHDK, CDR2 SYGVNS. V shed 5 bases and J shed 5 bases, with 16 bases lying between them. Donors were ostensibly healthy at sampling, although undocumented immune exposures were probable. Primers included in the PCR were 60 Vbeta and 13 Jbeta primers. Libraries were prepared by immunoSEQ multiplex PCR; TCRdb keeps only in-frame clonotypes and omits some of them. The sample lists 150,000 to 200,000 clones, around 87% occurring once. The clonotype comes from a woman aged 18-30 years in good health and CMV-seronegative. The sample consisted of PBMCs. V and J are TRBV25-1 and TRBJ1-5; tentatively, D is TRBD1 (6 bases). This chain's CDR3 is CASSPKGGGDQPQHF. As DNA, the CDR3 is TGTGCCAGCAGTCCCAAAGGTGGGGGCGATCAGCCCCAGCATTTT.